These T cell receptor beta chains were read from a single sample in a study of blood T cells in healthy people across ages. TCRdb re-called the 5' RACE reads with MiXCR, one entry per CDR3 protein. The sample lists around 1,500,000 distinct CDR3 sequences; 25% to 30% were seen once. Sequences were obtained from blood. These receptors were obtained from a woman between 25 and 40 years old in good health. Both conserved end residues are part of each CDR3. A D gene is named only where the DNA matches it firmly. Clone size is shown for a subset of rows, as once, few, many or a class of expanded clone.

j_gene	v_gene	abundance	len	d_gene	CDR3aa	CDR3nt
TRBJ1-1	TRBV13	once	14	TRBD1	CASSLEGGTPEAFF	TGTGCCAGCAGCTTAGAAGGGGGCACACCTGAAGCTTTCTTT
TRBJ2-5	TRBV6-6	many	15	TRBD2	CASQPSGGAGETQYF	TGTGCCAGCCAGCCTAGCGGGGGGGCTGGAGAGACCCAGTACTTC
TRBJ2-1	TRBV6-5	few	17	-	CASSSARSGASNNEQFF	TGTGCCAGCAGTTCGGCAAGGAGCGGCGCCTCGAACAATGAGCAGTTCTTC
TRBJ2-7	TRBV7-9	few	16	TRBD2	CASSLKTSGAYNEQYF	TGTGCCAGCAGCTTAAAGACTAGCGGGGCGTACAATGAGCAGTACTTC
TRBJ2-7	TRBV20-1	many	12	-	CSAWMASYEQYF	TGCAGTGCTTGGATGGCCTCCTACGAGCAGTACTTC
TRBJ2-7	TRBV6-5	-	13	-	CASSYRGRETRYF	TGTGCCAGCAGTTATCGAGGCCGGGAGACCCGGTACTTC
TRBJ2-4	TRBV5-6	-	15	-	CASSLGASLGNIQYF	TGTGCCAGCAGCTTGGGTGCGTCCTTAGGGAACATTCAGTACTTC
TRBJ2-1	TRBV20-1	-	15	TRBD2	CSAGELAGHEEEQFF	TGCAGTGCCGGGGAACTAGCGGGTCACGAGGAAGAGCAGTTCTTC
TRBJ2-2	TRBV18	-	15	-	CASSPLDSYTGELFF	TGTGCCAGCTCGCCACTCGACAGTTACACCGGGGAGCTGTTTTTT
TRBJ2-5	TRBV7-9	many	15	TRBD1	CASSLAGTGKETQYF	TGTGCCAGCAGCTTAGCAGGGACAGGAAAAGAGACCCAGTACTTC
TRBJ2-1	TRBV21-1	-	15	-	CASSKVWDRDNEQFF	TGTGCCAGCAGCAAAGTCTGGGACAGGGACAATGAGCAGTTCTTC
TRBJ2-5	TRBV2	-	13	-	CASSVSWKETQYF	TGTGCCAGCAGTGTCTCGTGGAAAGAGACCCAGTACTTC
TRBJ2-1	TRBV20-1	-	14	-	CSATDPRVGGEQFF	TGCAGTGCTACCGACCCCCGAGTGGGGGGTGAGCAGTTCTTC
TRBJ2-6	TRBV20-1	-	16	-	CSARISSRAGANVRTF	TGCAGTGCTAGAATAAGTAGCAGGGCTGGGGCCAACGTCCGGACTTTC
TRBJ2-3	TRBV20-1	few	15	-	CSAGTLDRRADTQYF	TGCAGTGCTGGGACACTAGACAGAAGGGCAGATACGCAGTATTTT
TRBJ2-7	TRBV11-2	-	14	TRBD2	CASSLGTTKYEQYF	TGTGCCAGCAGCCTCGGGACTACGAAATACGAGCAGTACTTC
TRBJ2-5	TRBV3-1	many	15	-	CASSLRGAGQETQYF	TGTGCCAGCAGCCTTCGGGGAGCAGGACAAGAGACCCAGTACTTC
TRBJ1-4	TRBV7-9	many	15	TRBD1	CASSGTTGVIEKLFF	TGTGCCAGCAGCGGAACAACAGGGGTAATAGAAAAACTGTTTTTT
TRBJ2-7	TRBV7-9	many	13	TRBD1	CASSLTGADEQYF	TGTGCCAGCAGCTTGACAGGGGCGGACGAGCAGTACTTC
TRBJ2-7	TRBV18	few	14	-	CASSPSTGLGEQYF	TGTGCCAGCTCACCCTCTACAGGGCTGGGGGAGCAGTACTTC
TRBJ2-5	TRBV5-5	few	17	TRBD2	CASTKGPSGAIQETQYF	TGTGCCAGCACCAAGGGGCCTAGCGGAGCTATCCAAGAGACCCAGTACTTC
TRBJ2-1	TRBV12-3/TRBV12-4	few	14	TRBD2	CADGLAGDYNEQFF	TGTGCCGACGGACTAGCGGGAGACTACAATGAGCAGTTCTTC
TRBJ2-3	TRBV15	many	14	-	CATISGTSTDTQYF	TGTGCCACCATTAGCGGCACCAGCACAGATACGCAGTATTTT
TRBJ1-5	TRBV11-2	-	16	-	CASSLGFGGGNQPQHF	TGTGCCAGCAGCTTAGGTTTCGGCGGAGGCAATCAGCCCCAGCATTTT
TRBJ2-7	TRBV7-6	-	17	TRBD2	CASSLGAGVSSYNEQYF	TGTGCCAGCAGCTTAGGGGCGGGGGTCAGCTCCTACAATGAGCAGTACTTC
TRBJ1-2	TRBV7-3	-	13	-	CASSLGALEGYTF	TGTGCCAGCAGCCTAGGTGCCCTAGAGGGCTACACCTTC
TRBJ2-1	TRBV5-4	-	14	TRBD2	CASSSFSGRDEQVF	TGTGCCAGCAGCTCTTTCAGCGGGAGGGATGAGCAGGTCTTC
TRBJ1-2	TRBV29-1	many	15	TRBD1	CSVEESDRGGYGYTF	TGCAGCGTTGAAGAATCGGACAGGGGAGGCTATGGCTACACCTTC
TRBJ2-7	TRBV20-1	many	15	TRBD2	CSARDGTSGRYEQYF	TGCAGTGCTAGAGACGGGACTAGCGGGAGGTACGAGCAGTACTTC
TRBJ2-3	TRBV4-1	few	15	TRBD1	CASSQQTGVTDTQYF	TGCGCCAGCAGCCAACAGACAGGGGTCACAGATACGCAGTATTTT
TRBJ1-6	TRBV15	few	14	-	CATSIDRYNSPLHF	TGTGCCACCAGCATAGACAGATATAATTCACCCCTCCACTTT
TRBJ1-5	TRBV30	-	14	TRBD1	CAWSPGTGVQPQHF	TGTGCCTGGAGCCCAGGGACAGGGGTCCAGCCCCAGCATTTT
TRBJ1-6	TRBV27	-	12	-	CASGRLNSPLHF	TGTGCCAGCGGCCGCTTGAATTCACCCCTCCACTTT